This T cell receptor (beta chain) came from a study of T cells in localized non-small cell lung cancer. Study-wide results and caveats: Median detection of top 100 tumor clones in adjacent lung was under 75 clones.

TCRdb keeps only in-frame clones here, not all; method: immunoSEQ multiplex PCR. This table holds roughly 38,000 clones, roughly 90% found once. As for this clone: Its specificity is unknown.

In germline, CDR1 is MNHNS, CDR2 SASEGT. The CDR3 has 14 residues. Trimming pared 4 bases from V and 3 bases from J, leaving 12 bases between. The chain employs TRBV6-1 and TRBJ1-1, with D tentatively TRBD1 (6 bases). The source was peripheral blood mononuclear cells, collected before any cancer treatment. The TCR sequence derives from a male donor aged 60 or over with stage II lung adenocarcinoma. CDR3 nucleotides: TGTGCCAGCAGTGCAGGGGCCGGAGACACTGAAGCTTTCTTT. Its protein product is CASSAGAGDTEAFF.